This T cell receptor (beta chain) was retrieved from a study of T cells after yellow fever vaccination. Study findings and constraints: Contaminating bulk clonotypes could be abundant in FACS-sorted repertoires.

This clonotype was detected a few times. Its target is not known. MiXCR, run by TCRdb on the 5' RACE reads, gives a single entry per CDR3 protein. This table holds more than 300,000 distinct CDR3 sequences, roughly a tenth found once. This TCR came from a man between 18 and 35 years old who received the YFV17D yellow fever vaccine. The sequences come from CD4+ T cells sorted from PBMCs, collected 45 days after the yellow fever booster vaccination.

CDR3 bases: TGCGCCAGCAGCTTGAGGGGGCAGGCTTACACAGATACGCAGTATTTT. Protein sequence: CASSLRGQAYTDTQYF. The rearrangement links TRBV5-1 to TRBJ2-3; 7 bases are a match to TRBD1. Trimming cost V 1 base and J 2 bases; bases outside gene matches: 7. The CDR3 has 16 residues. CDR1 SGHRS and CDR2 YFSETQ come from the germline V gene.